This TCR beta chain derives from a study of blood T cell repertoires in COVID-19. The CDR3 has 15 residues. V was pared by 0 bases and J by 2 bases, with 9 bases between. Germline V CDR1 and CDR2: SGHRS, YFSETQ. In the original analysis: Researchers report that nucleated cell counts were estimated from reference gene primer amplification. Here immunoSEQ multiplex PCR was the method, and the copy in TCRdb shows in-frame clones only, minus some. The DNA was the basis for D and trimming; V, J and clone size are from that table. Among around 89,000 clones listed, about 87% were seen once. This TCR was sampled from a man in his fifties or sixties with acute or convalescent COVID-19. The V and J genes are TRBV5-1 and TRBJ2-1, with D maybe TRBD2 (5 bases). Input material: peripheral blood. The chain's CDR3 is CASSLGAGAYNEQFF. The CDR3 coding sequence is TGCGCCAGCAGCTTGGGGGCCGGGGCCTACAATGAGCAGTTCTTC.